This TCR beta chain is from a study of Tregs in tolerant kidney transplant recipients. About the research overall: The nonmyeloablative bone marrow transplants came from related graft donors, with transient mixed chimerism. Study findings and constraints: In tolerant patients, donor-specific Tregs outgrew total Tregs, suggesting antigen-driven expansion.

Germline lookup yields CDR1 SGHAT and CDR2 FQNNGV. J lost 5 bases, V lost 6 bases, and 16 bases had no gene match. The CDR3 totals 17 residues. Method: immunoSEQ multiplex PCR; TCRdb's copy keeps in-frame clones and lacks some. The sample has approximately 69,000 clones; roughly nine tenths are singletons. For this clone: What it binds is unknown.

J is TRBJ1-1 and V is TRBV11-2; 9 nucleotides match TRBD1. Sample: CD4+ T cells from blood, taken before the transplant. The receptor was isolated from a human donor who received a combined kidney and bone marrow transplant. In DNA, the CDR3 is TGTGCCAGCAGATCCTATGCCGGGACAGGGAGAGGGACTGAAGCTTTCTTT. Translating gives CASRSYAGTGRGTEAFF.